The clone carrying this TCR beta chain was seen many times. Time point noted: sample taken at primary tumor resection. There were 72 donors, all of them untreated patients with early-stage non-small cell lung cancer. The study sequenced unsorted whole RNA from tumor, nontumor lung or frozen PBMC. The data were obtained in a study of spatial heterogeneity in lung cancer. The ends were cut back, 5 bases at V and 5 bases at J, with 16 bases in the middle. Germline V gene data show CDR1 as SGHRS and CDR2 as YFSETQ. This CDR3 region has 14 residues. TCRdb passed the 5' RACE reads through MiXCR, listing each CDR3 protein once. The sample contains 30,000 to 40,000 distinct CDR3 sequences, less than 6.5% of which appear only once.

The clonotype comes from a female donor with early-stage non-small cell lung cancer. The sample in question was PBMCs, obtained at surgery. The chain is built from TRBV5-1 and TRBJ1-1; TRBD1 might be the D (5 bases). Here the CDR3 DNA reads TGCGCCAGCAGACCGGACACATTCATAACTGAAGCTTTCTTT. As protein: CASRPDTFITEAFF.